The 21 T cell receptor beta chains presented below share a single source sample, sequenced in a study of early T cells in non-severe SARS-CoV-2 infection. TCRdb itself ran the 5' RACE reads through MiXCR, one entry per CDR3 protein. The sample contains about 70,000 distinct CDR3 sequences, 9.5% to 15% of which appear only once. Sequencing was done on a sample of whole blood. These receptors all come from an adult who was a healthcare worker with PCR-confirmed SARS-CoV-2 infection or an uninfected control (not recorded which).

This clonotype was picked up many times. The chain is built from TRBV7-8 and TRBJ2-5, with D tentatively TRBD2 (6 bases). Trimming cost V 5 bases and J 0 bases, with 13 bases left between them. The germline V gene has CDR1 SGHVS and CDR2 FQNEAQ. This CDR3 region has 15 residues. The CDR3 region is CASSAGLMYQETQYF. The CDR3 DNA is TGTGCCAGCAGCGCGGGACTCATGTACCAAGAGACCCAGTACTTC.

This chain connects TRBV7-9 to TRBJ2-3; D is uncertain. Germline CDR1 reads SEHNR; CDR2 reads FQNEAQ (reference sequence). The CDR3 is made up of 15 amino acids. Trimming took 3 bases from V and 0 from J, leaving 10 bases between them. This CDR3 reads CASSLDGHSTDTQYF. The DNA for the CDR3 is TGTGCCAGCAGCTTGGACGGCCATAGCACAGATACGCAGTATTTT.

About this clonotype itself: This may come from a read error, since a much larger clone is one base off. The chain is built from TRBV5-1 and TRBJ2-1; weak D call: TRBD1 (5 bases). This CDR3 comprises 11 residues. From germline, CDR1 is SGHRS and CDR2 YFSETQ. V was cut by 9 bases and J by 5 bases, with 9 bases left in between. The CDR3 loop is CATQGDNEQFF. CDR3 coding DNA: TGCGCCACCCAGGGTGACAATGAGCAGTTCTTC.

This clonotype was seen a few times. This chain connects TRBV28 to TRBJ2-3, with TRBD2 as a possible D gene (5 bases). V lost 4 bases and J 2 bases, leaving 10 bases between the germline ends. Germline CDR1 MDHEN, CDR2 SYDVKM. The CDR3 consists of 14 residues. CDR3 coding DNA: TGTGCCAGCAGTTCCTCTGGACTCACAGATACGCAGTATTTT. Residues: CASSSSGLTDTQYF.

Only a few counts were recorded for this clonotype. V gene TRBV12-3 or TRBV12-4 combines with J gene TRBJ2-1; D gene ambiguous. Trimming stripped 1 base from V and 10 bases from J, with 11 bases between. This CDR3 contains 13 residues. The CDR3 here is CASSLEVFQEQFF. In DNA, the CDR3 is TGTGCCAGCAGTTTAGAGGTCTTTCAGGAGCAGTTCTTC.

Ten or more counts support this clonotype. The chain carries TRBV11-2 and TRBJ2-1; maybe TRBD2 (5 bases). V was shortened by 3 bases and J by 4 bases, with 19 bases between the two germline ends. This CDR3 has 17 amino acids. Germline values: CDR1 SGHAT, CDR2 FQNNGV. The CDR3 is CASSFLFSGGVYNEQFF. In DNA form, the CDR3 reads TGTGCCAGCAGCTTCCTCTTCAGCGGTGGCGTGTACAATGAGCAGTTCTTC.

There are many counts of this clonotype. The chain carries TRBV29-1 and TRBJ2-5; D might be TRBD2 (6 bases). In germline, CDR1 is SQVTM, CDR2 ANQGSEA. The CDR3 covers 13 residues. V was pared by 6 bases and J by 5 bases, with 16 bases between. The CDR3 DNA sequence: TGCAGCGTGGGCCCGGTAGGAGGGGAGACCCAGTACTTC. Translation: CSVGPVGGETQYF.

The CDR3 is CATRGSGPPGELFF. CDR3 in DNA: TGTGCCACCCGGGGTTCAGGGCCCCCCGGGGAGCTGTTTTTT. The chain has TRBV28 and TRBJ2-2; either TRBD1 or TRBD2 may fit D (5 bases each). V gave up 10 bases and J gave up 6 bases, with 18 bases separating them. The CDR3 consists of 14 residues. CDR1 and CDR2 from the germline V gene are MDHEN and SYDVKM.

In this sample, this clonotype turned up many times. The J gene is TRBJ1-4, the V gene TRBV15; 9 nucleotides match TRBD1. V trimming: 2 bases; J trimming: 8 bases; junction bases outside the gene matches: 15. In germline, CDR1 is LNHNV, CDR2 YYDKDF (reference sequence). The CDR3 loop spans 18 amino acids. This CDR3 is CATSRTLTGTGSPEKLFF. The CDR3 DNA sequence: TGTGCCACCAGCAGAACATTAACCGGGACAGGGTCCCCAGAAAAACTGTTTTTT.

This clonotype was seen repeatedly, ten times or more. This chain joins TRBV12-3 or TRBV12-4 and TRBJ2-3, with TRBD1 matching over 8 bases. V gave up 4 bases and J gave up 0 bases; unmatched junction bases: 6. This CDR3 region has 16 residues. CDR3 sequence: CASSSGQGWSTDTQYF. Here the CDR3 DNA reads TGTGCCAGCAGTTCCGGACAGGGCTGGAGCACAGATACGCAGTATTTT.

The table lists this clonotype with many counts. The chain employs TRBV19 and TRBJ2-7; 10 positions match TRBD1. The V gene's germline CDR1 is LNHDA and CDR2 SQIVND (reference sequence). V shed 11 bases, J shed 6 bases, and the junction held 22 bases outside the gene matches. CDR3 length: 17 residues. This chain's CDR3 is CAGTYRDRGLGTGEQYF. For the CDR3, the DNA is TGTGCCGGGACATACCGGGACAGGGGATTAGGGACAGGCGAGCAGTACTTC.

The rearrangement links TRBV27 to TRBJ2-5, with unresolved D. CDR1 and CDR2 from the germline V gene are MNHEY and SMNVEV (reference sequence). CDR3 length: 15 amino acids. Trimming removed 6 bases at V and 4 bases at J, with 18 bases between. The CDR3 nucleotides read TGTGCCAGCAGACCGACGGTGGTGTTCGGAGAGACCCAGTACTTC. This encodes CASRPTVVFGETQYF.

The chain links TRBV6-6 to TRBJ1-6, with TRBD1 as a possible D gene (6 bases). Trimming pared 5 bases from V and 15 bases from J, leaving 20 bases between. Germline CDR1 and CDR2: MNHNY and SVGAGI (reference sequence). The CDR3 has 14 residues. The CDR3 DNA reads TGTGCCAGCAGTCCAACCTCGGGGGCTTCTATCCTCCACTTT. Residues: CASSPTSGASILHF.

This clonotype was detected ten times or more. J is TRBJ1-2 and V is TRBV7-2; D might be TRBD1 (5 bases). CDR1 and CDR2 (germline): SGHTA, FQGNSA. The CDR3 has 14 amino acids. V was clipped by 5 bases and J by 4 bases, with 14 bases between them. The CDR3 loop is CASSPGRGIYGYTF. The CDR3 nucleotides are TGTGCCAGCAGCCCGGGGCGTGGGATCTATGGCTACACCTTC. Full variable domain (missing parts from reference TRBV7-2 and TRBJ1-2): GAGVSQSPSNKVTEKGKDVELRCDPISGHTALYWYRQSLGQGLEFLIYFQGNSAPDKSGLPSDRFSAERTGGSVSTLTIQRTQQEDSAVYLCASSPGRGIYGYTFGSGTRLTVV.

This clonotype has at least ten counts. J is TRBJ1-6 and V is TRBV7-8; a possible D gene is TRBD1 (5 bases). Trimming removed 5 bases at V and 6 bases at J, with 11 bases between. Looked up from germline, CDR1 is SGHVS and CDR2 is FQNEAQ. The CDR3 consists of 14 residues. CDR3 sequence (DNA): TGTGCCAGCAGCGGCGACAGCCTTAATTCACCCCTCCACTTT. This translates into CASSGDSLNSPLHF.

This clonotype came up many times. CDR3 sequence reads: CASQGAQGCNQPQHF. The CDR3 DNA follows: TGTGCCAGCCAAGGGGCACAGGGCTGCAATCAGCCCCAGCATTTT. This rearrangement joins TRBV7-4 to TRBJ1-5, with a weak D call TRBD1 (6 bases). Germline assignment: CDR1 SGHVT and CDR2 SQSDAQ. This CDR3 has 15 amino acids. Trimming removed 8 bases at V and 2 bases at J, with 16 bases between.

This clonotype was seen repeatedly, ten times or more. In nucleotides, the CDR3 is TGCAGCGTCAGTACTCCGGGACTAGCCGTACACAATGAGCAGTTCTTC. Amino acid sequence: CSVSTPGLAVHNEQFF. The chain links TRBV29-1 to TRBJ2-1; 9 bases agree with TRBD2. The V and J ends lost 6 bases and 5 bases, in that order; junction bases with no gene match: 14. This CDR3 contains 16 residues. Germline V gene data show CDR1 as SQVTM and CDR2 as ANQGSEA.

In this sample, this clonotype turned up many times. This sequence joins TRBV2 and TRBJ1-6; D uncertain. This CDR3 is built from 15 residues. Looked up from germline, CDR1 is SNHLY and CDR2 is FYNNEI. V lost 7 bases to trimming and J lost 7 bases, with 17 bases between them. The CDR3 spells CASISRSGGNSPLHF. CDR3 coding DNA: TGTGCCAGCATATCTAGGTCCGGCGGAAATTCACCCCTCCACTTT.

Remarks on this clonotype: A much bigger clone sits one base away, suggesting this may be a read error. V and J are TRBV5-1 and TRBJ2-5; D unresolved. V was clipped by 7 bases and J by 0 bases, with 4 bases between them. Germline CDR1 reads SGHRS; CDR2 reads YFSETQ. This CDR3 region has 11 residues. CDR3 coding DNA: TGCGCCAGCGGGTACCAAGAGACCCAGTACTTC. The encoded protein is CASGYQETQYF.

In this sample, this clonotype turned up many times. The V and J genes are TRBV12-2 and TRBJ1-1. TRBV12-2 is termed a pseudogene. This CDR3 region has 12 residues. DNA for the CDR3: TGTGCAAGTCGCCCGACACACACTGAAGCTTTCTTT. Its protein product is CASRPTHTEAFF.

This clonotype has ten or more counts. The chain employs TRBV28 and TRBJ2-1; TRBD2 agrees at 9 bases. The V gene end was trimmed by 3 bases and the J gene end by 4 bases; junction bases not matched to a gene: 13. Germline CDR1 MDHEN, CDR2 SYDVKM. The CDR3 runs 18 residues. The CDR3 DNA reads as TGTGCCAGCAGTTTCTGGGGTCACGCGGGAGGGAGGTACAATGAGCAGTTCTTC. This encodes CASSFWGHAGGRYNEQFF.